The rows below give T cell receptor beta chains drawn from one sample of a study of prognosis after radiotherapy for stage I lung cancer. MiXCR, applied by TCRdb to the multiplex PCR reads, yields one record per CDR3 protein. This table has fewer than 20,000 distinct CDR3 sequences, about 44% appearing once. Sequenced material: PBMCs, taken before or after stereotactic body radiation therapy (not recorded which). The receptors were gathered from a donor of 50 years or more with non-small cell lung cancer. CDR3s include the opening cysteine and the closing phenylalanine or tryptophan. A D gene is named only where the DNA matches it firmly. A clone size is listed for some rows: how often the clone was seen (once, few, many), or a class if it is expanded.

j_gene: TRBJ1-4
abundance: many
d_gene: -
v_gene: TRBV5-1
CDR3aa: CASSPVRGGGIGLFF
CDR3nt: TGCGCCAGCAGCCCCGTCAGGGGCGGGGGGATTGGGCTGTTTTTT

j_gene: TRBJ1-2
abundance: many
d_gene: -
v_gene: TRBV3-1
CDR3aa: CASSQESGPPRGAYGYTF
CDR3nt: TGTGCCAGCAGCCAGGAGAGCGGTCCGCCGAGGGGGGCCTATGGCTACACCTTC

j_gene: TRBJ2-7
abundance: few
d_gene: -
v_gene: TRBV12-3/TRBV12-4
CDR3aa: CASSLSLPYEQYF
CDR3nt: TGTGCCAGCAGTTTAAGTCTTCCCTACGAGCAGTACTTC

j_gene: TRBJ2-5
abundance: -
d_gene: TRBD1
v_gene: TRBV25-1
CDR3aa: CASSDVGTAQETQYF
CDR3nt: TGTGCCAGCAGTGATGTCGGGACAGCCCAAGAGACCCAGTACTTC

j_gene: TRBJ1-1
abundance: -
d_gene: -
v_gene: TRBV5-1
CDR3aa: CASSLRENTEAFF
CDR3nt: TGCGCCAGCAGCTTGAGGGAGAACACTGAAGCTTTCTTT

j_gene: TRBJ1-6
abundance: many
d_gene: -
v_gene: TRBV6-2/TRBV6-3
CDR3aa: CASSYRANGISSYNSPLHF
CDR3nt: TGTGCCAGCAGTTACAGAGCCAACGGGATAAGCTCCTATAATTCACCCCTCCACTTT

j_gene: TRBJ1-5
abundance: many
d_gene: -
v_gene: TRBV18
CDR3aa: CASSPSGRGGNQPQHF
CDR3nt: TGTGCCAGCTCACCAAGCGGCAGGGGTGGCAATCAGCCCCAGCATTTT

j_gene: TRBJ1-5
abundance: -
d_gene: TRBD1
v_gene: TRBV6-4
CDR3aa: CASGQGRGQPHYF
CDR3nt: TGTGCCAGCGGACAGGGCAGGGGTCAGCCCCATTATTTT

j_gene: TRBJ1-2
abundance: many
d_gene: TRBD1
v_gene: TRBV15
CDR3aa: CATSRDWGQGAMEGYTF
CDR3nt: TGTGCCACCAGCAGAGATTGGGGACAGGGGGCGATGGAAGGCTACACCTTC

j_gene: TRBJ2-1
abundance: -
d_gene: TRBD2
v_gene: TRBV7-9
CDR3aa: CASSPSGRANNEQFF
CDR3nt: TGTGCCAGCAGCCCTAGCGGGAGGGCCAACAATGAGCAGTTCTTC

j_gene: TRBJ2-7
abundance: many
d_gene: -
v_gene: TRBV5-1
CDR3aa: CASSMVMSGTSEQYF
CDR3nt: TGCGCCAGCAGCATGGTGATGTCGGGAACCTCCGAGCAGTACTTC

j_gene: TRBJ2-3
abundance: medium-sized
d_gene: TRBD2
v_gene: TRBV11-2
CDR3aa: CASSHSGGFTDTQYF
CDR3nt: TGTGCCAGCAGCCACTCGGGAGGGTTCACAGATACGCAGTATTTT

j_gene: TRBJ2-2
abundance: -
d_gene: TRBD1
v_gene: TRBV6-1
CDR3aa: CAISPGTGVELFF
CDR3nt: TGTGCCATCAGTCCCGGGACAGGCGTGGAGCTGTTTTTT

j_gene: TRBJ2-1
abundance: many
d_gene: TRBD2
v_gene: TRBV14
CDR3aa: CASSPRLAGGEKFF
CDR3nt: TGTGCCAGCAGCCCTAGACTAGCGGGGGGGGAAAAGTTCTTC

j_gene: TRBJ2-7
abundance: many
d_gene: TRBD1
v_gene: TRBV30
CDR3aa: CAWSVRGTEPYEQYF
CDR3nt: TGTGCCTGGAGTGTTAGAGGGACAGAGCCCTACGAGCAGTACTTC

j_gene: TRBJ2-1
abundance: -
d_gene: -
v_gene: TRBV6-5
CDR3aa: CASSFKGDNEQFF
CDR3nt: TGTGCCAGCAGTTTCAAGGGGGACAATGAGCAGTTCTTC

j_gene: TRBJ1-1
abundance: many
d_gene: -
v_gene: TRBV12-3/TRBV12-4
CDR3aa: CASIPNSRVRTEAFF
CDR3nt: TGTGCCAGCATCCCCAATTCGAGGGTACGCACTGAAGCTTTCTTT

j_gene: TRBJ2-7
abundance: medium-sized
d_gene: -
v_gene: TRBV6-2/TRBV6-3
CDR3aa: CASSYLAEQYF
CDR3nt: TGTGCCAGCAGTTACCTAGCGGAGCAGTACTTC

j_gene: TRBJ2-5
abundance: many
d_gene: -
v_gene: TRBV20-1
CDR3aa: CSARDGGRNQETQYF
CDR3nt: TGCAGTGCTAGAGATGGAGGACGGAACCAAGAGACCCAGTACTTC

j_gene: TRBJ1-6
abundance: medium-sized
d_gene: -
v_gene: TRBV6-1
CDR3aa: CASSERHSPLHF
CDR3nt: TGTGCCAGCAGTGAAAGGCATTCACCCCTCCACTTT

j_gene: TRBJ2-1
abundance: -
d_gene: TRBD2
v_gene: TRBV6-5
CDR3aa: CASSYLASGRAEQFF
CDR3nt: TGTGCCAGCAGTTACTTGGCTAGCGGGAGGGCCGAGCAGTTCTTC

j_gene: TRBJ2-2
abundance: many
d_gene: -
v_gene: TRBV6-1
CDR3aa: CASRGISTGELFF
CDR3nt: TGTGCCAGCAGAGGCATATCCACCGGGGAGCTGTTTTTT

j_gene: TRBJ2-5
abundance: many
d_gene: TRBD2
v_gene: TRBV5-8
CDR3aa: CASSSRLAGKETQYF
CDR3nt: TGTGCCAGCAGCTCACGACTAGCGGGAAAAGAGACCCAGTACTTC

j_gene: TRBJ2-7
abundance: -
d_gene: -
v_gene: TRBV11-3
CDR3aa: CASSDARITYEQYF
CDR3nt: TGTGCCAGCAGCGACGCCAGGATTACCTACGAGCAGTACTTC

j_gene: TRBJ1-2
abundance: medium-sized
d_gene: TRBD1
v_gene: TRBV30
CDR3aa: CAWSERLRQGYGYTF
CDR3nt: TGTGCCTGGAGTGAGAGGTTAAGACAGGGTTATGGCTACACCTTC

j_gene: TRBJ2-1
abundance: many
d_gene: -
v_gene: TRBV18
CDR3aa: CASSPNREVTYNEQFF
CDR3nt: TGTGCCAGCTCACCCAACAGGGAGGTCACCTACAATGAGCAGTTCTTC

j_gene: TRBJ1-2
abundance: many
d_gene: -
v_gene: TRBV4-1
CDR3aa: CASSPQTGYYGYTF
CDR3nt: TGCGCCAGCAGCCCACAAACGGGCTACTATGGCTACACCTTC

j_gene: TRBJ2-3
abundance: many
d_gene: TRBD2
v_gene: TRBV14
CDR3aa: CASSHGLAGVWVGDTQYF
CDR3nt: TGTGCCAGCAGCCACGGACTAGCGGGAGTATGGGTGGGAGATACGCAGTATTTT

j_gene: TRBJ2-5
abundance: few
d_gene: -
v_gene: TRBV9
CDR3aa: CASSVAGQLIQETQYF
CDR3nt: TGTGCCAGCAGCGTAGCAGGGCAGTTGATTCAAGAGACCCAGTACTTC

j_gene: TRBJ1-2
abundance: -
d_gene: TRBD1
v_gene: TRBV6-1
CDR3aa: CASTTGQGVGYTF
CDR3nt: TGTGCCAGCACAACGGGACAGGGGGTCGGCTACACCTTC

j_gene: TRBJ1-5
abundance: many
d_gene: -
v_gene: TRBV18
CDR3aa: CASSPLSRQASNQPQHF
CDR3nt: TGTGCCAGCTCACCACTATCGCGACAGGCTAGCAATCAGCCCCAGCATTTT

j_gene: TRBJ1-6
abundance: many
d_gene: -
v_gene: TRBV15
CDR3aa: CATRREQYNSPLHF
CDR3nt: TGTGCCACTCGCAGGGAACAGTATAATTCACCCCTCCACTTT

j_gene: TRBJ1-5
abundance: -
d_gene: TRBD1
v_gene: TRBV19
CDR3aa: CASSKGQNQPQHF
CDR3nt: TGTGCCAGTAGTAAGGGACAGAATCAGCCCCAGCATTTT

j_gene: TRBJ2-6
abundance: many
d_gene: -
v_gene: TRBV28
CDR3aa: CATMGGPGANVLTF
CDR3nt: TGTGCCACCATGGGGGGGCCGGGGGCCAACGTCCTGACTTTC

j_gene: TRBJ2-1
abundance: -
d_gene: -
v_gene: TRBV7-2
CDR3aa: CASRESSVRAFVDQFF
CDR3nt: TGTGCCAGCAGAGAAAGTAGCGTGAGGGCCTTTGTTGATCAGTTCTTC

j_gene: TRBJ2-3
abundance: -
d_gene: TRBD1
v_gene: TRBV2
CDR3aa: CATIRDRDSYTQYF
CDR3nt: TGTGCCACTATCCGGGACAGGGACTCATATACGCAGTATTTT

j_gene: TRBJ2-1
abundance: -
d_gene: TRBD2
v_gene: TRBV7-3
CDR3aa: CASSLDSGRYNEQFF
CDR3nt: TGTGCCAGCAGCTTAGATAGCGGGAGGTACAATGAGCAGTTCTTC

j_gene: TRBJ2-5
abundance: -
d_gene: TRBD1
v_gene: TRBV6-2/TRBV6-3
CDR3aa: CASSEHRGETQYF
CDR3nt: TGTGCCAGCAGTGAACACAGGGGAGAGACCCAGTACTTC

j_gene: TRBJ1-4
abundance: many
d_gene: TRBD1
v_gene: TRBV5-1
CDR3aa: CASSLFTGAYGSSIEKLFF
CDR3nt: TGCGCCAGCAGCTTATTTACAGGGGCCTATGGATCCTCTATTGAAAAACTGTTTTTT

j_gene: TRBJ2-3
abundance: -
d_gene: TRBD1
v_gene: TRBV24-1
CDR3aa: CATPEGQETDTQYF
CDR3nt: TGTGCCACCCCCGAGGGACAGGAGACAGATACGCAGTATTTT

j_gene: TRBJ1-2
abundance: medium-sized
d_gene: -
v_gene: TRBV11-2
CDR3aa: CASSLDLRYGYTF
CDR3nt: TGTGCCAGCAGCTTAGACCTCAGATATGGCTACACCTTC

j_gene: TRBJ1-1
abundance: -
d_gene: -
v_gene: TRBV11-1
CDR3aa: CASSFQGGDTEAFF
CDR3nt: TGTGCCAGCAGTTTCCAGGGAGGGGACACTGAAGCTTTCTTT

j_gene: TRBJ1-5
abundance: -
d_gene: -
v_gene: TRBV6-1
CDR3aa: CASRQGDQPQHF
CDR3nt: TGTGCCAGCAGGCAGGGTGATCAGCCCCAGCATTTT

j_gene: TRBJ1-4
abundance: many
d_gene: -
v_gene: TRBV2
CDR3aa: CASSLWGTTNEKLFF
CDR3nt: TGTGCCAGCAGTTTATGGGGAACAACTAATGAAAAACTGTTTTTT

j_gene: TRBJ2-7
abundance: many
d_gene: -
v_gene: TRBV3-1
CDR3aa: CASRGTHSSYEQYF
CDR3nt: TGTGCCAGCAGGGGGACCCACTCATCGTATGAGCAGTACTTC

j_gene: TRBJ2-3
abundance: -
d_gene: TRBD2
v_gene: TRBV20-1
CDR3aa: CSATRELAGPTDTQYF
CDR3nt: TGCAGTGCTACCCGTGAACTAGCGGGACCCACAGATACGCAGTATTTT

j_gene: TRBJ2-7
abundance: -
d_gene: -
v_gene: TRBV12-3/TRBV12-4
CDR3aa: CASSLSVAYEQYF
CDR3nt: TGTGCCAGCAGTTTGAGCGTCGCCTACGAGCAGTACTTC

j_gene: TRBJ2-7
abundance: -
d_gene: -
v_gene: TRBV6-1
CDR3aa: CASSERLVASYEQYF
CDR3nt: TGTGCCAGCAGTGAACGACTAGTGGCGTCCTACGAGCAGTACTTC

j_gene: TRBJ2-3
abundance: once
d_gene: TRBD2
v_gene: TRBV10-3
CDR3aa: CAIRHSGGTDTQYF
CDR3nt: TGTGCCATCAGACACTCCGGGGGGACAGATACGCAGTATTTT

j_gene: TRBJ2-7
abundance: many
d_gene: TRBD2
v_gene: TRBV3-1
CDR3aa: CASSLAGGGEQYF
CDR3nt: TGTGCCAGCAGCCTTGCGGGGGGGGGCGAGCAGTACTTC

j_gene: TRBJ2-5
abundance: few
d_gene: TRBD2
v_gene: TRBV4-1
CDR3aa: CASSQTSGGAQETQYF
CDR3nt: TGCGCCAGCAGCCAAACTAGCGGGGGGGCCCAAGAGACCCAGTACTTC